This TCR beta chain emerged from a study of T cells in Graves' hyperthyroidism and ophthalmopathy (dated by TCRdb to the late 2010s). A note on the overall study: Peripheral blood samples were taken at the time of initial diagnosis, prior to any treatment. A discovery cohort of about 96 patients, roughly 43 with Graves' ophthalmopathy and about 58 with stable Graves' hyperthyroidism, was used to find distinguishing TCR V-J signatures. Prospective prediction of ophthalmopathy was tested in an independent validation cohort consisting of some 20 hyperthyroidism patients and 17 patients who later progressed to ophthalmopathy. The 95 to 100 discovery patients were divided at random into training and test sets in a 7:3 ratio. In about six Graves' hyperthyroidism patients, the study also compared T-cell repertoires from thyroid tissue with T-cell repertoires from blood. Following sampling, methimazole starting at 30 mg daily was given to hyperthyroidism patients, and high-dose intravenous methylprednisolone was given to ophthalmopathy patients. The paper describes TCR Vbeta CDR3 sequencing of 135 peripheral blood samples, made up of 43 ophthalmopathy patients, around 73 hyperthyroidism patients and roughly 17 progressor patients.

A remark on this clonotype: The antigen it binds to is not known. The record has no base qualities; no much larger clone is one base away.

The TCR beta CDR3 regions were amplified from the RNA transcripts. For the first round of RT-PCR on the TCR CDR3, the HTBI primer set was used together with the Qiagen OneStep RT-PCR kit. The libraries were constructed in a second round of multiplex PCR and then size-selected and purified. Libraries were sequenced paired-end with 100 bp reads on an Illumina HiSeq2000. As for the original processing: SOAPnuke was used to process the raw data, with reads discarded if the reads contained adapters or uncalled bases, had a mean Phred below 15, or lacked an exact constant-primer or identifier match. COPE v1.2.5 was used to merge high-quality paired reads, and clonotypes were defined as unique nucleotide sequences. MiTCR v1.1 was used to align the clonotypes against IMGT TRBV, TRBD and TRBJ reference segments. The analysis was restricted to V-J combinations with a frequency above 0.0001, which together covered roughly 99% of the repertoires. A TCS score was defined as the ratio of F50 (clonal expansion) to E x V (chaos), with BLOSUM62-based TCRdist applied between CDR3 peptides within each V-J. Welch's t-statistics and random forest reduced several hundred V-J features to 10 to 15, which were used in a naive Bayes classifier (R e1071). TCRdb applied fastp at Q25 and MiXCR to the public reads, then kept only in-frame beta chains. Rows with a matching CDR3 protein are joined into one entry that keeps the most common DNA and genes. For this entry, the V and J calls and clone size follow TCRdb and not the study's own pipeline. The sample table shows about 420,000 distinct CDR3 sequences, and 15% to 18% are seen once. The ten biggest clones cover 7.7% of the sample.

A patient counted as having stable Graves' hyperthyroidism if no progression to ophthalmopathy occurred over 18 months of follow-up. Hyperthyroidism patients were aged 18 to 65 years and newly diagnosed, with disease duration of less than 2 months. Patients with uncontrolled infections, other autoimmune diseases, pregnancy or lactation were excluded. Clinical symptoms, serum thyroxine and TRAb, thyroid ultrasound, and orbital computed tomography formed the basis for the diagnoses. Ficoll-Paque density gradient centrifugation was used to isolate PBMCs from about 9 ml of fresh peripheral blood. Trizol reagent was used to extract total RNA, and RNA quality was then checked on an Agilent 2100 Bioanalyzer. Overall study outcomes, separate from this receptor: In validation, progression to ophthalmopathy was predicted by the model with 65% to 71% sensitivity and under 85% specificity, a median of around 5.9 months before onset. Most expanded thyroid clonotypes (frequency above 0.001) were also detected in blood, suggesting blood repertoires may reflect thyroid immune responses. In cross-validation, a model built on a 13 V-J signature told ophthalmopathy apart from stable hyperthyroidism with roughly 87% sensitivity and approximately 81% specificity, and in testing the same model reached 80%/75%. Sample size was not statistically predetermined, and blinding of investigators to group allocation was not performed.

CDR1 SGHDT and CDR2 YYEEEE are derived from the germline V gene. Unmatched junction bases come to 12, with V trimmed by 3 bases and J by 7 bases. The CDR3 measures 16 amino acids from cysteine to phenylalanine. Just the 48-base CDR3 DNA is kept, in frame starting at base 1. This TCR was sampled from a woman younger than 30 with Graves' hyperthyroidism. The sample taken for sequencing was blood. The chain links TRBV5-6 with TRBJ2-7; the central 11 bases match TRBD2. Read as DNA, the sequence is TGTGCCAGCAGCTCACCGGGACTAGCGGATCTCGGAGAGCAGTACTTC. Translation gives CASSSPGLADLGEQYF.